One sample yielded the 10 T cell receptor beta chains listed below, sequenced in a study of blood T cells in healthy people across ages. Primed by a sample-barcoded 5' primer and a J-beta primer mix, a second PCR proceeded for 7 to 11 cycles. TCRdb redid the calling of the 5' RACE reads with MiXCR, one entry per CDR3 protein. The sample contains around 1,700,000 distinct CDR3 sequences, roughly 27% of which appear only once. The sequenced material came from blood. These receptors all stem from a woman aged 25-40 years in good health.

In its sample, this clonotype was seen a few times. The chain couples TRBV7-6 to TRBJ2-3, with TRBD2 identical over 9 bases. The CDR3 sequence is 18 residues long. From germline, CDR1 is SGHVS and CDR2 FNYEAQ. V lost 0 bases, J lost 0 bases, and 7 bases stayed unmatched. CDR3 region: CASSLARTSASSTDTQYF. The CDR3 bases are TGTGCCAGCAGCTTAGCGCGGACTAGCGCTTCTAGCACAGATACGCAGTATTTT.

With regard to this clonotype: Germline and junction disagree at one end, which may indicate a read error. The gene calls are TRBV27 and TRBJ2-2; possible D gene TRBD2, 6 bases. This CDR3 region has 13 residues. Germline CDR1 and CDR2: MNHEY and SMNVEV (reference sequence). This CDR3 is CVSWEENTGELFF. CDR3 sequence (DNA): TGTGTCAGCTGGGAGGAAAACACCGGGGAGCTGTTTTTT.

This clonotype was detected ten times or more. CDR3 protein: CASSELAGGRNEQFF. The DNA for the CDR3 is TGTGCCAGCAGCGAACTAGCGGGGGGGCGGAATGAGCAGTTCTTC. V gene TRBV7-3 combines with J gene TRBJ2-1; TRBD2 aligns across 13 bases. The CDR3 has 15 residues. With V trimmed by 5 bases and J by 7 bases, 5 bases remained unmatched. Germline values: CDR1 SGHTA, CDR2 FQGTGA. Supplemented by reference TRBV7-3 and TRBJ2-1, the full variable domain reads GAGVSQTPSNKVTEKGKYVELRCDPISGHTALYWYRQSLGQGPEFLIYFQGTGAADDSGLPNDRFFAVRPEGSVSTLKIQRTERGDSAVYLCASSELAGGRNEQFFGPGTRLTVL.

The chain employs TRBV2 and TRBJ2-5, with D possibly TRBD1 on 5 matching bases. Trimming took 7 bases from V and 10 from J, leaving 19 bases between them. The CDR3 has 13 amino acids. Germline-derived CDR1 and CDR2 are SNHLY and FYNNEI. The CDR3 spells CASTTTDSSGQYF. In DNA form, the CDR3 reads TGTGCCAGCACCACGACAGATAGTTCAGGCCAGTACTTC.

The chain combines TRBV29-1 with TRBJ2-3, with D unclear. This CDR3 comprises 14 residues. The germline V and J ends were trimmed by 1 base and 0 bases, with 8 bases remaining between them. Germline lookup yields CDR1 SQVTM and CDR2 ANQGSEA. This CDR3 reads CSVEAELSTDTQYF. The CDR3 DNA sequence: TGCAGCGTTGAAGCGGAGCTAAGCACAGATACGCAGTATTTT.

This chain connects TRBV5-1 to TRBJ1-2; 9 bases align to TRBD1. Germline V gene data show CDR1 as SGHRS and CDR2 as YFSETQ. Trimming cost V 4 bases and J 4 bases; bases outside gene matches: 5. This CDR3 has 14 residues. The CDR3 DNA follows: TGCGCCAGCAGCGGGGACAGGGCCATCTATGGCTACACCTTC. Residues: CASSGDRAIYGYTF.

The rearrangement links TRBV7-3 to TRBJ2-3; D uncertain. Germline values: CDR1 SGHTA, CDR2 FQGTGA. Deletions cut 5 bases from V and 0 bases from J, with 15 bases between. The CDR3 has 16 residues. CDR3 DNA sequence: TGTGCCAGCAGCCCACAACCGGGCCTTAGCACAGATACGCAGTATTTT. Its translation is CASSPQPGLSTDTQYF.

This clonotype was observed many times. The chain recombines TRBV7-9 with TRBJ1-2; 9 positions match TRBD1. Trimming removed 4 bases from V and 6 bases from J; junction bases left unmatched: 3. Germline CDR1 reads SEHNR; CDR2 reads FQNEAQ (reference sequence). The CDR3 runs to 13 residues. The CDR3 here is CASSSDRGNGYTF. As DNA, the CDR3 is TGTGCCAGCAGCTCGGACAGGGGTAATGGCTACACCTTC.

The J gene is TRBJ2-2, the V gene TRBV12-3 or TRBV12-4; 7 bases fit TRBD1. CDR3 size: 16 residues. The J segment lost 2 bases and the V segment lost 3 bases, leaving 6 bases of the junction unmatched. The CDR3 region is CASSFHGQVNTGELFF. DNA for the CDR3: TGTGCCAGCAGTTTTCACGGACAGGTCAACACCGGGGAGCTGTTTTTT.

The rearrangement uses TRBV24-1 and TRBJ2-1, with 8 bases lining up with TRBD1. Germline V gives CDR1 KGHDR, CDR2 SFDVKD. With V trimmed by 7 bases and J by 2 bases, 3 bases remained unmatched. The CDR3 loop spans 14 amino acids. The CDR3 nucleotides are TGTGCCACCAGCGCGACAGGGGCCTACAATGAGCAGTTCTTC. This encodes CATSATGAYNEQFF.